Each of the 6 T cell receptor beta chains below was sequenced from the same sample in a study of blood T cell repertoires in COVID-19. Here immunoSEQ multiplex PCR was the method, and the copy in TCRdb shows in-frame clones only, minus some. This table has about 150,000 clones, 75% to 90% appearing once. The sample taken for sequencing was peripheral blood. These receptors came from a woman in her sixties or seventies with active COVID-19.

The genes are TRBV6-6 and TRBJ2-5; TRBD1 matches 7 bases. Germline V gives CDR1 MNHNY, CDR2 SVGAGI (reference sequence). This CDR3 is built from 13 residues. V shed 6 bases and J 3 bases; nucleotides not matched to a gene: 4. The chain's CDR3 is CASSRDSKETQYF. CDR3 in DNA: TGTGCCAGCAGCCGGGACAGCAAAGAGACCCAGTACTTC.

This rearrangement joins TRBV30 to TRBJ2-5; TRBD2 matches at 8 bases. CDR1 and CDR2 (germline): GTSNPN, SVGIG (reference sequence). V lost 1 base, J lost 1 base, and 5 bases stayed unmatched. This CDR3 spans 15 amino acids. The CDR3 sequence is CAWSAGGSGQETQYF. The CDR3 nucleotides are TGTGCCTGGAGTGCGGGAGGGAGCGGCCAAGAGACCCAGTACTTC. Looking up the rest from reference TRBV30 and TRBJ2-5 gives the full variable domain: SQTIHQWPATLVQPVGSPLSLECTVEGTSNPNLYWYRQAAGRGLQLLFYSVGIGQISSEVPQNLSASRPQDRQFILSSKKLLLSDSGFYLCAWSAGGSGQETQYFGPGTRLLVL.

The chain is built from TRBV24-1 and TRBJ2-2; no definite D call. Looked up from germline, CDR1 is KGHDR and CDR2 is SFDVKD. V was pared by 2 bases and J by 1 base, with 10 bases between. The CDR3 spans 16 residues. CDR3 loop: CATSDSQIRNTGELFF. CDR3 nucleotide sequence: TGTGCCACCAGTGATTCCCAAATTAGGAACACCGGGGAGCTGTTTTTT.

A single count supports this clone. J is TRBJ1-5 and V is TRBV7-8; TRBD1 matches at 9 bases. The CDR3 is 15 residues long. V was pared by 3 bases and J by 6 bases, with 6 bases of the junction left unmatched. The germline CDR1 and CDR2 sequences are SGHVS and FQNEAQ. Here the CDR3 reads CASSFKNRGRQPQHF. In DNA, the CDR3 is TGTGCCAGCAGCTTTAAAAACAGGGGGCGTCAGCCCCAGCATTTT.

This clone was detected only a few times. The chain joins TRBV4-1 to TRBJ2-7, with 9 bases lining up with TRBD1. Looked up from germline, CDR1 is MGHRA and CDR2 is YSYEKL. The CDR3 loop spans 14 amino acids. J gave up 4 bases and V 4 bases, and 5 bases lay outside the gene matches. CDR3 region: CASSRGTGNYEQYF. CDR3 nucleotide sequence: TGCGCCAGCAGCCGAGGGACAGGGAATTACGAGCAGTACTTC.

The rearrangement joins TRBV6-1 to TRBJ2-5; 8 bases are shared with TRBD2. The ends lost 1 base at V and 5 bases at J; junction bases unmatched: 0. The CDR3 length is 13 residues. Germline V gene lookup returns CDR1 MNHNS and CDR2 SASEGT. CDR3 nucleotide sequence: TGTGCCAGCAGTGAAGGCGGGAGGGAGACCCAGTACTTC. Translation gives CASSEGGRETQYF.